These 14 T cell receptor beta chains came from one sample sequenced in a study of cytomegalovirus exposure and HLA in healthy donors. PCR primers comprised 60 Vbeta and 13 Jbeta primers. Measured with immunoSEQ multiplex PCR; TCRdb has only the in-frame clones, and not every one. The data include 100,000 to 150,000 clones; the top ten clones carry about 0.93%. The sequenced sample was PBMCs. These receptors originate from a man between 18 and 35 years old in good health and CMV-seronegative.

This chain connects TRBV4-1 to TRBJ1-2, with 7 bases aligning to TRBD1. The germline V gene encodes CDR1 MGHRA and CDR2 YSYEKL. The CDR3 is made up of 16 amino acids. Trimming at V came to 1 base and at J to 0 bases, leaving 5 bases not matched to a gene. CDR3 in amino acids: CASSQGQGEANYGYTF. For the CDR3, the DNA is TGCGCCAGCAGCCAAGGACAGGGTGAGGCTAACTATGGCTACACCTTC.

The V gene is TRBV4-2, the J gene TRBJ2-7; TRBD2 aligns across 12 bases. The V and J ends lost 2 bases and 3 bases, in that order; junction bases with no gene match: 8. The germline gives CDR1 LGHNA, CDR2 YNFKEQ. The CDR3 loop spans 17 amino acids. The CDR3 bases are TGTGCCAGCAGCCAAAGACTAGCGGGGGACTTAGACTACGAGCAGTACTTC. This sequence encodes CASSQRLAGDLDYEQYF.

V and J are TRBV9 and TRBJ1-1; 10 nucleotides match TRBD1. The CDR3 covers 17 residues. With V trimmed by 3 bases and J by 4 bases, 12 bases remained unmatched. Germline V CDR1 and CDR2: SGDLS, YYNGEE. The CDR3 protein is CASSAFPGQGTGTEAFF. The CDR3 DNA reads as TGTGCCAGCAGCGCGTTCCCGGGACAGGGGACGGGCACTGAAGCTTTCTTT.

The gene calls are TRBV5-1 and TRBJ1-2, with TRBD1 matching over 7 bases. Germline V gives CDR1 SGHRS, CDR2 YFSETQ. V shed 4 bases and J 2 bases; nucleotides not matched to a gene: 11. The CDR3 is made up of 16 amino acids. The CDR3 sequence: CASSPSGQPPNYGYTF. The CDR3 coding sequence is TGCGCCAGCAGCCCCTCGGGACAGCCACCCAACTATGGCTACACCTTC.

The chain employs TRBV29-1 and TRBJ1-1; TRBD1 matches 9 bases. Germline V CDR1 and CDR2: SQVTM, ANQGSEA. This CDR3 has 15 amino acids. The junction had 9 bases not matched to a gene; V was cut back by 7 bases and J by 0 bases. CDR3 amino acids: CSGGQGWGMNTEAFF. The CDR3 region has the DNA TGCAGCGGAGGACAGGGGTGGGGTATGAACACTGAAGCTTTCTTT.

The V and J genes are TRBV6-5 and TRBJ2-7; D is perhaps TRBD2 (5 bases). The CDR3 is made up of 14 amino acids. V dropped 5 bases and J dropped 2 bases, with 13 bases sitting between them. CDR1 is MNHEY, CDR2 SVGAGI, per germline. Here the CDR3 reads CASSRSGGAYEQYF. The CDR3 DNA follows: TGTGCCAGCAGTCGGTCTGGAGGCGCCTACGAGCAGTACTTC.

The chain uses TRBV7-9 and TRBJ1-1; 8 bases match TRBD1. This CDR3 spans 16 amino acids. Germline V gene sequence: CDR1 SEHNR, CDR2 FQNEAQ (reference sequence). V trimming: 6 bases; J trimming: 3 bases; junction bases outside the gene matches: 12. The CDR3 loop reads CASSSDRGGVDTEAFF. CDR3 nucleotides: TGTGCCAGCAGTTCCGACAGGGGCGGGGTGGACACTGAAGCTTTCTTT. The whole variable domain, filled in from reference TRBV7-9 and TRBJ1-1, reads DTGVSQNPRHKITKRGQNVTFRCDPISEHNRLYWYRQTLGQGPEFLTYFQNEAQLEKSRLLSDRFSAERPKGSFSTLEIQRTEQGDSAMYLCASSSDRGGVDTEAFFGQGTRLTVV.

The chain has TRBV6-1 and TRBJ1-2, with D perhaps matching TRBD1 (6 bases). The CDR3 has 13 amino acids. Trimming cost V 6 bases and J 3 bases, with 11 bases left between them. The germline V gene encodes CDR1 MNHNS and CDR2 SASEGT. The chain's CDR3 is CASSPGEHYGYTF. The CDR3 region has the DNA TGTGCCAGCAGCCCAGGGGAGCACTATGGCTACACCTTC.

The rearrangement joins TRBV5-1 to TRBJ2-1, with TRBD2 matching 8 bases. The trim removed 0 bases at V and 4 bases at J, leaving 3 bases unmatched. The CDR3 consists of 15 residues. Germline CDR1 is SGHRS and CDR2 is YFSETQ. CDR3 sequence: CASSLAGGDYNEQFF. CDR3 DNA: TGCGCCAGCAGCTTGGCCGGGGGGGATTACAATGAGCAGTTCTTC.

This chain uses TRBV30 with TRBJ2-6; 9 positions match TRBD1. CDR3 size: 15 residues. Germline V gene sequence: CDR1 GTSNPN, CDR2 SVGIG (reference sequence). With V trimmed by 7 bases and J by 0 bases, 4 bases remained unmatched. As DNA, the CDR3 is TGTGCCTTTGGACAGGGGTCCTCTGGGGCCAACGTCCTGACTTTC. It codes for CAFGQGSSGANVLTF. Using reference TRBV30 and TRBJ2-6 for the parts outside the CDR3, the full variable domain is SQTIHQWPATLVQPVGSPLSLECTVEGTSNPNLYWYRQAAGRGLQLLFYSVGIGQISSEVPQNLSASRPQDRQFILSSKKLLLSDSGFYLCAFGQGSSGANVLTFGAGSRLTVL.

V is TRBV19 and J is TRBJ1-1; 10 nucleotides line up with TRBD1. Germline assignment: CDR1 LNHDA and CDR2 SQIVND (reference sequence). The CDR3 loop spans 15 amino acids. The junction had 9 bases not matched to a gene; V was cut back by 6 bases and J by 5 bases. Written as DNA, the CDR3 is TGTGCCAGTAGCACATCAGACAGGGGGCTAACTGAAGCTTTCTTT. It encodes CASSTSDRGLTEAFF.

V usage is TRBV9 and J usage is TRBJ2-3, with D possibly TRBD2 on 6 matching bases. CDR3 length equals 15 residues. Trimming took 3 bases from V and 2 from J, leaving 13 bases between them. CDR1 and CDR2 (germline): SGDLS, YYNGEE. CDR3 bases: TGTGCCAGCAGCGCAGCTAGCGCCTTCACAGATACGCAGTATTTT. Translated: CASSAASAFTDTQYF.

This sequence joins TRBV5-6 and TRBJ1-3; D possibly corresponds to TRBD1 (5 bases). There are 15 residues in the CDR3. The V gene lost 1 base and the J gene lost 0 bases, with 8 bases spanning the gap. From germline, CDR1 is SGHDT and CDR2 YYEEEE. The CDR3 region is CASSLQGRSGNTIYF. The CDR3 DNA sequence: TGTGCCAGCAGCTTGCAGGGCCGCTCTGGAAACACCATATATTTT.

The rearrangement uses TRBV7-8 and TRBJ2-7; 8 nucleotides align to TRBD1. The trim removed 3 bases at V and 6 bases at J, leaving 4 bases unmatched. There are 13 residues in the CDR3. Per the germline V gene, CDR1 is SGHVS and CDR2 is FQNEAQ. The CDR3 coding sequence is TGTGCCAGCAGCTTTACAGGGGGGTTCGAGCAGTACTTC. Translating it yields CASSFTGGFEQYF.